What follows describes a single TCR beta chain. The CDR3 contains 16 residues. From germline, CDR1 is LNHDA and CDR2 SQIVND (reference sequence). V was shortened by 7 bases and J by 0 bases, with 16 bases between the two germline ends. This record belongs to a study of blood T cell repertoires in COVID-19. Study overall: Samples came from the United States, Italy and Spain, spanning acute and convalescent COVID-19.

Assay: immunoSEQ multiplex PCR; the TCRdb copy retains only in-frame clones and omits some. The sample consists of under 35,000 clones, approximately 92% of them appearing once. Sequencing was carried out using peripheral blood. This sequence originates from a man in his sixties with acute or convalescent COVID-19. The chain links TRBV19 to TRBJ1-3; perhaps TRBD1 as D (5 bases). CDR3 protein: CASNPPGQSSGNTIYF. The CDR3 DNA follows: TGTGCCAGTAACCCGCCAGGACAAAGCTCTGGAAACACCATATATTTT. The complete variable domain, with remaining parts taken from reference TRBV19 and TRBJ1-3, reads DGGITQSPKYLFRKEGQNVTLSCEQNLNHDAMYWYRQDPGQGLRLIYYSQIVNDFQKGDIAEGYSVSREKKESFPLTVTSAQKNPTAFYLCASNPPGQSSGNTIYFGEGSWLTVV.